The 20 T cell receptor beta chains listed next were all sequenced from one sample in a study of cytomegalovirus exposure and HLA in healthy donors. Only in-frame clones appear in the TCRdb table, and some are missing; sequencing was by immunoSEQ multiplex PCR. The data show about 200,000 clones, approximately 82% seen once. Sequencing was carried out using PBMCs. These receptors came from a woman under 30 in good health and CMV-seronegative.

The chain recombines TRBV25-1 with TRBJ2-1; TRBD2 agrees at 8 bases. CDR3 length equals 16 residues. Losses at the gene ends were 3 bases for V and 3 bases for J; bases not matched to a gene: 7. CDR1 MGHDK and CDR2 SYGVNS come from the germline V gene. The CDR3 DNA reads TGTGCCAGCAGTGAGGATAGCGGGACCTACTACAATGAGCAGTTCTTC. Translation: CASSEDSGTYYNEQFF.

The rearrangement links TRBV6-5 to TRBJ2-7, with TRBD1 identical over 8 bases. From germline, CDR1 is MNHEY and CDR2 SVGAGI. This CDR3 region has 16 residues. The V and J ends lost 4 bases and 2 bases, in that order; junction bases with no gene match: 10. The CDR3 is CASSFYYGQGPYEQYF. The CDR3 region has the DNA TGTGCCAGCAGTTTCTACTACGGACAGGGACCCTACGAGCAGTACTTC.

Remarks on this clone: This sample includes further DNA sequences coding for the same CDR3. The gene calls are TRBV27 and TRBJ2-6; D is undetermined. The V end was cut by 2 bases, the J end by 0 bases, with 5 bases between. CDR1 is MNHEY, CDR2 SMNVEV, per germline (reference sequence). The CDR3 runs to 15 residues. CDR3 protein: CASSLLGSGANVLTF. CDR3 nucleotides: TGTGCCAGCAGTTTACTGGGCTCTGGGGCCAACGTCCTGACTTTC.

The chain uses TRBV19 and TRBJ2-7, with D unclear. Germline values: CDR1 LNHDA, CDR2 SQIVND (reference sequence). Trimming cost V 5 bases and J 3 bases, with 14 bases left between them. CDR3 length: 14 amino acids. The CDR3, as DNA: TGTGCCAGTAGTGCCGCGAGGAATAACTACGAGCAGTACTTC. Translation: CASSAARNNYEQYF.

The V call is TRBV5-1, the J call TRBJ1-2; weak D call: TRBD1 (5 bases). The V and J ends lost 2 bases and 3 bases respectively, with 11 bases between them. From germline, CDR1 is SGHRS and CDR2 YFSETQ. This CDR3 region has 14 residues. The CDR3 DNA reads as TGCGCCAGCAGCTTTACATTAGGGGACTATGGCTACACCTTC. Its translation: CASSFTLGDYGYTF.

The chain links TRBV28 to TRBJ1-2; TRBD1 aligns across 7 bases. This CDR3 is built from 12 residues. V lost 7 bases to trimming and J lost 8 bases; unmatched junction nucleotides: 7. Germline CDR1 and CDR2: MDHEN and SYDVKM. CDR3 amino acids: CASTDREWGYTF. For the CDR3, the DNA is TGTGCCAGCACCGACAGGGAGTGGGGCTACACCTTC.

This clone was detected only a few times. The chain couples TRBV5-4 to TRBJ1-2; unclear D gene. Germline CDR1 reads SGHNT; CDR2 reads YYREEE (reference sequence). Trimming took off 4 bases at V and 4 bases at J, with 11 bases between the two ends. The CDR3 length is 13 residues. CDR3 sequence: CASSPGFTYGYTF. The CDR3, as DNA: TGTGCCAGCAGCCCCGGGTTCACCTATGGCTACACCTTC.

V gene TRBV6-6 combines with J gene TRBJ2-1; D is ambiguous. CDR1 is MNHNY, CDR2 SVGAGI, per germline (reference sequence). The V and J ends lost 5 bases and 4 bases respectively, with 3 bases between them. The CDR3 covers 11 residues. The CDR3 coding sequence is TGTGCCAGCAGTCCATACAATGAGCAGTTCTTC. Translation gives CASSPYNEQFF.

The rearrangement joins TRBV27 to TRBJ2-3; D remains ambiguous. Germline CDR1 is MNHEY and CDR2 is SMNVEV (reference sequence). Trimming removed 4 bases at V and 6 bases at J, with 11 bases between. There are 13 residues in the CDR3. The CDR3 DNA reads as TGTGCCAGCAGTTATAGGGCTCTGGATACGCAGTATTTT. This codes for CASSYRALDTQYF.

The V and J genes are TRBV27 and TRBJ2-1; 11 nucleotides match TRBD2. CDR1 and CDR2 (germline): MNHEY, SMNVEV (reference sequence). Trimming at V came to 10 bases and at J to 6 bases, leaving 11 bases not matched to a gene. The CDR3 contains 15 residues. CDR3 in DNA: TGTGCCACCCACTCTAGCGGGAGGTGGTCCAATGAGCAGTTCTTC. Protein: CATHSSGRWSNEQFF.

DNA of the CDR3: TGCGCCAGCAGCTCCACACCGCAGAACACTGAAGCTTTCTTT. Translation gives CASSSTPQNTEAFF. The rearrangement links TRBV5-1 to TRBJ1-1; D remains ambiguous. V shed 3 bases and J shed 1 base, with 10 bases lying between them. Germline V gives CDR1 SGHRS, CDR2 YFSETQ. The CDR3 extends over 14 amino acids.

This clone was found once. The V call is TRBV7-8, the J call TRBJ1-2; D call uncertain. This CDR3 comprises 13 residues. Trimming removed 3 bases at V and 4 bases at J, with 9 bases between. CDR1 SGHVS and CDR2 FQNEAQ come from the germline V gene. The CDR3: CASSFRTVYGYTF. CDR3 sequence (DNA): TGTGCCAGCAGCTTCAGGACGGTCTATGGCTACACCTTC.

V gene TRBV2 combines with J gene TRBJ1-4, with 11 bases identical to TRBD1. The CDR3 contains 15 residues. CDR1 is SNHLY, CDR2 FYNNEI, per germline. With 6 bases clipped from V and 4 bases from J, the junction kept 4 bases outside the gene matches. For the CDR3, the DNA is TGTGCCAGCAGGGACAGGGGGCAGAATAATGAAAAACTGTTTTTT. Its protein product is CASRDRGQNNEKLFF. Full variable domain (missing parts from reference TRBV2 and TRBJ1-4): EPEVTQTPSHQVTQMGQEVILRCVPISNHLYFYWYRQILGQKVEFLVSFYNNEISEKSEIFDDQFSVERPDGSNFTLKIRSTKLEDSAMYFCASRDRGQNNEKLFFGSGTQLSVL.

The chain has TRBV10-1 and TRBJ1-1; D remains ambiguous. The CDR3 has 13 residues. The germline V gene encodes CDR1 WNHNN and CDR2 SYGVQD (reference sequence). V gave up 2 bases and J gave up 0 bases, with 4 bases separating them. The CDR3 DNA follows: TGCGCCAGCAGTGAGGGGATGAACACTGAAGCTTTCTTT. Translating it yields CASSEGMNTEAFF.

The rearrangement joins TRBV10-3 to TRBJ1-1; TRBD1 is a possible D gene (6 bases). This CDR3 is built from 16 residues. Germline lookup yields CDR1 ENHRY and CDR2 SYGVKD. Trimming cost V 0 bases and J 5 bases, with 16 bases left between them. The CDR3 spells CAISESTRGWETEAFF. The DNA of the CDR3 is TGTGCCATCAGTGAGTCGACGAGGGGGTGGGAGACTGAAGCTTTCTTT.

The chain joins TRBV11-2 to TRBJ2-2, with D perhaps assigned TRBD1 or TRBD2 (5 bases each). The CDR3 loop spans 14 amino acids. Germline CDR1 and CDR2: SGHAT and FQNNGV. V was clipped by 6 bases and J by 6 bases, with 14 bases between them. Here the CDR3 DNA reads TGTGCCAGCAGTTTACAGCGAGGGGCCGGGGAGCTGTTTTTT. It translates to CASSLQRGAGELFF.

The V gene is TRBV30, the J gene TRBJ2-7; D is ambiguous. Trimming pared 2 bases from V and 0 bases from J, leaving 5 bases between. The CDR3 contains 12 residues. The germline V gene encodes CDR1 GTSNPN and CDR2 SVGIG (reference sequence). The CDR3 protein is CAWSSVSYEQYF. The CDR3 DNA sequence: TGTGCCTGGAGTTCCGTCTCCTACGAGCAGTACTTC.

The CDR3 spells CASTRGADQPQHF. The CDR3 bases are TGTGCCAGCACTAGGGGGGCGGATCAGCCCCAGCATTTT. The chain carries TRBV6-5 and TRBJ1-5; possibly TRBD1 for D (6 bases). V dropped 7 bases and J dropped 5 bases, with 12 bases sitting between them. This CDR3 is built from 13 residues. The germline CDR1 and CDR2 sequences are MNHEY and SVGAGI.

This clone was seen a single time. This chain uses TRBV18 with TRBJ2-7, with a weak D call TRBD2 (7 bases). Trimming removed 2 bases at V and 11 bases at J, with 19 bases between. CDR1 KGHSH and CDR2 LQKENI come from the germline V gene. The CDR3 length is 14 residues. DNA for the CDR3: TGTGCCAGCTCACCAGGGGGGGCAGCGAGTGGGGAGTACTTC. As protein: CASSPGGAASGEYF.

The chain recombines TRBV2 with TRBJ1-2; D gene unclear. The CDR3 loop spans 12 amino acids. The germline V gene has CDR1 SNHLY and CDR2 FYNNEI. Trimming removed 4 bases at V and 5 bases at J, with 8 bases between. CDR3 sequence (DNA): TGTGCCAGCAGTGGGCAGAATTATGGCTACACCTTC. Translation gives CASSGQNYGYTF.